This record looks at one T cell receptor beta chain sequence and its context. The antigen remains unidentified. Germline values: CDR1 MNHNY, CDR2 SVGAGI (reference sequence). Trimming removed 6 bases from V and 6 bases from J; junction bases left unmatched: 8. This CDR3 is 16 amino acids long. PCR employed 60 Vbeta and 13 Jbeta primers. The protocol was immunoSEQ multiplex PCR, while the TCRdb copy is restricted to in-frame clones and leaves out a portion. The sample lists roughly 250,000 clones; about 80% were seen once. The data belong to a study of cytomegalovirus exposure and HLA in healthy donors. Study results and caveats: The study put 150 or so TCR beta chains on its list as cytomegalovirus-associated.

The sequence was obtained from a girl aged 2 to 9 in good health and CMV-seronegative. The sample comprised PBMCs. The chain carries TRBV6-6 and TRBJ1-6; 10 bases map to TRBD1. The CDR3 spells CASSPTGQGGNSPLHF. The CDR3 coding sequence is TGTGCCAGCAGCCCGACCGGACAGGGGGGTAATTCACCCCTCCACTTT.